These 23 T cell receptor beta chains were all obtained from the same sample, sequenced in a study of T cells in tuberculosis. The time point denotes: new active TB diagnosis, blood taken before or within 7 days of starting treatment. Measured with immunoSEQ multiplex PCR; TCRdb has only the in-frame clones, and not every one. The sample carries 25,000 to 35,000 clones, nearly 90% recorded once. The sample was PBMCs, taken at tuberculosis diagnosis. These receptors were taken from an adult with tuberculosis.

The CDR3 sequence: CASSVTGSSGNTIYF. The DNA for the CDR3 is TGTGCCAGCAGTGTTACAGGGAGCTCTGGAAACACCATATATTTT. The chain employs TRBV25-1 and TRBJ1-3; TRBD1 might be the D (6 bases). V was clipped by 4 bases and J by 0 bases, with 10 bases between them. This CDR3 has 15 residues. Germline lookup yields CDR1 MGHDK and CDR2 SYGVNS. Full variable domain (remainder filled in from reference TRBV25-1 and TRBJ1-3): EADIYQTPRYLVIGTGKKITLECSQTMGHDKMYWYQQDPGMELHLIHYSYGVNSTEKGDLSSESTVSRIRTEHFPLTLESARPSHTSQYLCASSVTGSSGNTIYFGEGSWLTVV.

For the CDR3, the DNA is TGCGCCAGCAGCCAAGATGGCACAGGTTCTTCCTACAATGAGCAGTTCTTC. The encoded protein is CASSQDGTGSSYNEQFF. The rearrangement joins TRBV4-3 to TRBJ2-1, with TRBD1 as a possible D gene (5 bases). V was cut by 0 bases and J by 1 base, with 13 bases left in between. CDR1 LGHNA and CDR2 YSLEER come from the germline V gene. The CDR3 loop spans 17 amino acids.

The rearrangement links TRBV7-2 to TRBJ1-2, with TRBD1 identical over 7 bases. The CDR3 is made up of 15 amino acids. Germline V gene sequence: CDR1 SGHTA, CDR2 FQGNSA. With 5 bases clipped from V and 6 bases from J, the junction kept 12 bases outside the gene matches. The CDR3 nucleotides are TGTGCCAGCAGCACCAAGGGGCAGGGGGTAAATGGCTACACCTTC. Amino acid sequence: CASSTKGQGVNGYTF. Full variable domain (missing parts from reference TRBV7-2 and TRBJ1-2): GAGVSQSPSNKVTEKGKDVELRCDPISGHTALYWYRQSLGQGLEFLIYFQGNSAPDKSGLPSDRFSAERTGGSVSTLTIQRTQQEDSAVYLCASSTKGQGVNGYTFGSGTRLTVV.

In its sample, this clone is medium-sized (0.01 to 0.1%). The V and J genes are TRBV6-1 and TRBJ1-2; a possible D gene is TRBD1 (6 bases). V was clipped by 4 bases and J by 4 bases, with 10 bases between them. CDR3 size: 13 residues. Germline CDR1 is MNHNS and CDR2 is SASEGT. CDR3 bases: TGTGCCAGCAGTGTGACAGGTACCTATGGCTACACCTTC. It codes for CASSVTGTYGYTF.

The chain joins TRBV2 to TRBJ1-5, with D unclear. The CDR3 has 15 residues. CDR1 is SNHLY, CDR2 FYNNEI, per germline. Trimming pared 1 base from V and 0 bases from J, leaving 7 bases between. The CDR3 sequence: CASSEERLSNQPQHF. CDR3 sequence (DNA): TGTGCCAGCAGTGAAGAGCGGCTTAGCAATCAGCCCCAGCATTTT.

The chain carries TRBV25-1 and TRBJ2-1; 10 bases are shared with TRBD2. The CDR3 runs 15 residues. Germline-derived CDR1 and CDR2 are MGHDK and SYGVNS. With V trimmed by 5 bases and J by 2 bases, 3 bases remained unmatched. The chain's CDR3 is CASSSGTSAYNEQFF. In nucleotides, the CDR3 is TGTGCCAGCAGTTCCGGGACTAGCGCCTACAATGAGCAGTTCTTC.

This clone appeared once. The rearrangement joins TRBV5-1 to TRBJ2-7; D possibly corresponds to TRBD1 (5 bases). This CDR3 contains 14 residues. Trimming took 1 base from V and 5 from J, leaving 13 bases between them. CDR1 and CDR2 from the germline V gene are SGHRS and YFSETQ. The CDR3, as DNA: TGCGCCAGCAGCTTGCAAGGAAGGGGCGACGAGCAGTACTTC. Protein: CASSLQGRGDEQYF.

The gene calls are TRBV20-1 and TRBJ2-7; D might be TRBD2 (5 bases). Germline assignment: CDR1 DFQATT and CDR2 SNEGSKA (reference sequence). Trimming left V 2 bases short and J 7 bases short, with 9 bases between. The CDR3 loop spans 11 amino acids. CDR3 amino acids: CSARFGEEQYF. The CDR3, as DNA: TGCAGTGCTAGATTCGGGGAGGAGCAGTACTTC.

This clone has just a few counts. This chain connects TRBV5-4 to TRBJ1-5, with TRBD1 matching over 8 bases. V gave up 4 bases and J gave up 1 base; unmatched junction bases: 4. Germline CDR1 and CDR2: SGHNT and YYREEE (reference sequence). This CDR3 comprises 15 residues. The CDR3 bases are TGTGCCAGCAGCCCCGACAGGGGAAGCAATCAGCCCCAGCATTTT. As protein: CASSPDRGSNQPQHF. The full variable domain, with the rest looked up from reference TRBV5-4 and TRBJ1-5, is ETGVTQSPTHLIKTRGQQVTLRCSSQSGHNTVSWYQQALGQGPQFIFQYYREEENGRGNFPPRFSGLQFPNYSSELNVNALELDDSALYLCASSPDRGSNQPQHFGDGTRLSIL.

The genes are TRBV6-5 and TRBJ2-2; D is perhaps TRBD1 (5 bases). This CDR3 contains 14 residues. Per germline, CDR1 MNHEY and CDR2 SVGAGI. Trimming removed 5 bases at V and 3 bases at J, with 10 bases between. In nucleotides, the CDR3 is TGTGCCAGCAGTCGAGGACACTACACCGGGGAGCTGTTTTTT. The encoded protein is CASSRGHYTGELFF.

This chain uses TRBV2 with TRBJ2-7, with 9 positions matching TRBD2. CDR3 length equals 16 residues. The germline CDR1 and CDR2 sequences are SNHLY and FYNNEI. The junction had 9 bases not matched to a gene; V was cut back by 6 bases and J by 0 bases. CDR3 in amino acids: CASSDLAGRSSYEQYF. As DNA, the CDR3 is TGTGCCAGCAGCGACCTAGCGGGGAGAAGCTCCTACGAGCAGTACTTC.

V and J are TRBV29-1 and TRBJ2-1; D might be TRBD2 (6 bases). This CDR3 comprises 16 residues. The germline V gene has CDR1 SQVTM and CDR2 ANQGSEA. The ends were cut back, 6 bases at V and 7 bases at J, with 25 bases in the middle. The CDR3 region has the DNA TGCAGCGTGTGCACGCCTCCGGGACCAGGGAGGAATGAGCAGTTCTTC. This sequence encodes CSVCTPPGPGRNEQFF.

The chain carries TRBV28 and TRBJ1-1; D gene uncertain. Germline CDR1 is MDHEN and CDR2 is SYDVKM. This CDR3 region has 12 residues. Trimming removed 7 bases at V and 4 bases at J, with 10 bases between. The CDR3 spells CASTTLVTEAFF. CDR3 nucleotide sequence: TGTGCCAGCACTACTTTGGTCACTGAAGCTTTCTTT.

V is TRBV6-6 and J is TRBJ1-2; 7 positions agree with TRBD1. The V gene end was trimmed by 0 bases and the J gene end by 3 bases; junction bases not matched to a gene: 7. The CDR3 spans 16 residues. Per the germline V gene, CDR1 is MNHNY and CDR2 is SVGAGI (reference sequence). This CDR3 reads CASSYSSDRADYGYTF. CDR3 DNA: TGTGCCAGCAGTTACTCATCCGACAGGGCGGACTATGGCTACACCTTC.

The V and J genes are TRBV5-1 and TRBJ1-2; the match to TRBD1 covers 8 bases. Per germline, CDR1 SGHRS and CDR2 YFSETQ. The CDR3 runs to 17 residues. V trimming: 3 bases; J trimming: 4 bases; junction bases outside the gene matches: 14. This CDR3 reads CASSSESRTGILYGYTF. CDR3 coding DNA: TGCGCCAGCAGCTCAGAGTCCAGGACAGGGATCCTCTATGGCTACACCTTC.

The chain couples TRBV7-9 to TRBJ2-7; 7 nucleotides match TRBD1. With V trimmed by 4 bases and J by 2 bases, 11 bases remained unmatched. The CDR3 consists of 16 residues. Germline V CDR1 and CDR2: SEHNR, FQNEAQ (reference sequence). This chain's CDR3 is CASSSIRDSSPYEQYF. Here the CDR3 DNA reads TGTGCCAGCAGCTCCATACGGGACAGCTCCCCCTACGAGCAGTACTTC.

The V gene is TRBV28, the J gene TRBJ2-4, with D maybe TRBD1 (6 bases). V was trimmed by 3 bases and J by 4 bases, leaving 10 bases between them. The CDR3 sequence is 14 residues long. Per the germline V gene, CDR1 is MDHEN and CDR2 is SYDVKM. CDR3 bases: TGTGCCAGCAGTTTCGACAGGCTGAAAAACATTCAGTACTTC. It encodes CASSFDRLKNIQYF.

This clone was counted once. The chain combines TRBV4-1 with TRBJ1-2, with 9 bases aligning to TRBD1. Germline CDR1 and CDR2: MGHRA and YSYEKL. Trimming took 1 base from V and 4 from J; bases not matched to a gene: 4. The CDR3 sequence is 15 residues long. The CDR3 bases are TGCGCCAGCAGCCAAGTGGGGACAGGGAGCTATGGCTACACCTTC. It encodes CASSQVGTGSYGYTF.

The chain carries TRBV7-2 and TRBJ1-4, with D tentatively TRBD1 (6 bases). The CDR3 extends over 13 amino acids. Deletions cut 2 bases from V and 11 bases from J, with 12 bases between. Germline assignment: CDR1 SGHTA and CDR2 FQGNSA. CDR3 in amino acids: CASSLNRGQKLFF. The CDR3 nucleotides read TGTGCCAGCAGCTTAAATCGTGGACAGAAACTGTTTTTT.

The CDR3 DNA reads TGTGCCAGCAGTCTCGACTTAACAGATACGCAGTATTTT. It is translated as CASSLDLTDTQYF. The chain recombines TRBV27 with TRBJ2-3; D remains unclear. Germline V gives CDR1 MNHEY, CDR2 SMNVEV (reference sequence). The CDR3 sequence is 13 residues long. Trimming stripped 5 bases from V and 3 bases from J, with 9 bases between.

In DNA form, the CDR3 reads TGTGCCAGTAGTATCGACAGCCTCGGTAATTCACCCCTCCACTTT. Protein: CASSIDSLGNSPLHF. The chain carries TRBV19 and TRBJ1-6; possibly TRBD1 for D (5 bases). The CDR3 runs to 15 residues. CDR1 is LNHDA and CDR2 is SQIVND in the germline V gene (reference sequence). V shed 3 bases and J shed 6 bases, with 12 bases lying between them. Full variable domain (outside the CDR3, taken from reference TRBV19 and TRBJ1-6): DGGITQSPKYLFRKEGQNVTLSCEQNLNHDAMYWYRQDPGQGLRLIYYSQIVNDFQKGDIAEGYSVSREKKESFPLTVTSAQKNPTAFYLCASSIDSLGNSPLHFGNGTRLTVT.

J is TRBJ1-1 and V is TRBV7-2, with 11 nucleotides matching TRBD1. Germline assignment: CDR1 SGHTA and CDR2 FQGNSA. This CDR3 region has 16 residues. Losses at the gene ends were 5 bases for V and 4 bases for J; bases not matched to a gene: 9. In DNA, the CDR3 is TGTGCCAGCAGCCTAAATCCCGGGACAGGGGGCACTGAAGCTTTCTTT. Residues: CASSLNPGTGGTEAFF.

The rearrangement links TRBV28 to TRBJ1-5, with D possibly TRBD1 on 5 matching bases. The CDR3 extends over 14 amino acids. The germline V gene encodes CDR1 MDHEN and CDR2 SYDVKM. Trimming left V 5 bases short and J 7 bases short, with 15 bases between. CDR3 sequence: CASSVWGEGQPQHF. The DNA for the CDR3 is TGTGCCAGCAGTGTTTGGGGGGAAGGCCAGCCCCAGCATTTT.